Here is one TCR beta chain with its context. Its target is not known. The data derive from a study of cytotoxic CD8 clonotypes in ibrutinib-treated CLL. Study-level background: Partial response occurred in 24 patients and complete response in 2; at median approximately 68 months, about 14 remained remitted and roughly 12 progressed. General study points: A rise in clonality was seen at ibrutinib response, and a fall back toward baseline was seen at progression.

Unmatched junction bases numbered 1, after V lost 3 bases and J lost 3 bases. The CDR3 sequence is 14 residues long. Germline CDR1 SGHNT, CDR2 YYREEE (reference sequence). Sequencing was performed with immunoSEQ multiplex PCR; in TCRdb, only in-frame clones are kept and a portion is missing. The sample carries about 150,000 clones, 75% to 80% recorded once. Sample: PBMCs, taken after 24 months of ibrutinib treatment. The receptor was isolated from a human donor with chronic lymphocytic leukemia. This rearrangement joins TRBV5-4 to TRBJ1-1; 11 bases are a match to TRBD1. CDR3 coding DNA: TGTGCCAGCAGCTGGGGACAGGGGGACACTGAAGCTTTCTTT. Encoded protein: CASSWGQGDTEAFF.